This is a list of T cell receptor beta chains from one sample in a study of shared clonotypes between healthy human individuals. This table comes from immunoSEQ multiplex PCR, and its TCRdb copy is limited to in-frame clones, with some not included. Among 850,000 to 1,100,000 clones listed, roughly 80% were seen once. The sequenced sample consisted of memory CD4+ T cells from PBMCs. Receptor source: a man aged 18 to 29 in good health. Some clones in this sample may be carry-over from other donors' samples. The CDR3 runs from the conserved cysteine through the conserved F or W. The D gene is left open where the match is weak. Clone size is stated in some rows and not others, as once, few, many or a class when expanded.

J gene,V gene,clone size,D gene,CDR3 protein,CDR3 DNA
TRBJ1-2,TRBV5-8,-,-,CASSLLSGDGYTF,TGTGCCAGCAGCTTGCTGTCAGGGGACGGCTACACCTTC
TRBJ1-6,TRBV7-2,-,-,CASSLPNSPLHF,TGTGCCAGCAGCTTACCCAATTCACCCCTCCACTTT
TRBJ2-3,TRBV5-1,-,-,CASSGQGTDTQYF,TGCGCCAGCAGCGGGCAGGGAACAGATACGCAGTATTTT
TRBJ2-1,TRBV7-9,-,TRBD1,CASSRQGARGYNEQFF,TGTGCCAGCAGTCGACAGGGGGCGCGCGGGTACAATGAGCAGTTCTTC
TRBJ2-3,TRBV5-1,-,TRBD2,CASSLAVLAEITDTQYF,TGCGCCAGCAGCTTGGCCGTTCTAGCGGAGATCACAGATACGCAGTATTTT
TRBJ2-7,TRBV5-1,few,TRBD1,CASSPGQGDGNEQYF,TGCGCCAGCAGCCCGGGACAGGGGGATGGAAACGAGCAGTACTTC
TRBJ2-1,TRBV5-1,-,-,CASSSIPGDNEQFF,TGCGCCAGCAGCTCGATTCCGGGGGACAATGAGCAGTTCTTC
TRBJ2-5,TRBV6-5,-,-,CASSYPGIRGTQYF,TGTGCCAGCAGCTACCCCGGGATAAGGGGGACCCAGTACTTC
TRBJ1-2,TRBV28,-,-,CASSLTRAYVYGYTF,TGTGCCAGCAGTTTGACAAGGGCTTACGTATATGGCTACACCTTC
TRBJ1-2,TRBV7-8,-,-,CASSPHSDSYGYTF,TGTGCCAGCAGCCCCCACTCCGACTCCTATGGCTACACCTTC
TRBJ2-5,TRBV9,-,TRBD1,CASSAQPGQGGETQYF,TGTGCCAGCAGCGCCCAACCGGGACAGGGTGGTGAGACCCAGTACTTC
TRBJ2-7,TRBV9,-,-,CASSVDTGSYEQYF,TGTGCCAGCAGCGTAGATACAGGGAGCTACGAGCAGTACTTC
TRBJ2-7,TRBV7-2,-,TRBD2,CASSFGLAEYF,TGTGCCAGCAGCTTCGGGCTAGCGGAATACTTC
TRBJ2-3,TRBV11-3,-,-,CASSPGWGDTQYF,TGTGCCAGCAGCCCCGGATGGGGAGATACGCAGTATTTT
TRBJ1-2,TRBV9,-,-,CASSVDIGTRTYGYTF,TGTGCCAGCAGCGTAGATATAGGGACAAGGACCTATGGCTACACCTTC
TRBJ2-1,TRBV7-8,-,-,CASSGKGGSYNEQFF,TGTGCCAGCAGCGGAAAGGGGGGGTCCTACAATGAGCAGTTCTTC
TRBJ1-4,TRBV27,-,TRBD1,CASSLVPPRQGWRGKLFF,TGTGCCAGCAGTTTAGTGCCCCCGCGACAGGGGTGGAGGGGAAAACTGTTTTTT
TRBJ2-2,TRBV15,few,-,CATSRELGAGELFF,TGTGCCACCAGCAGAGAGTTGGGGGCCGGGGAGCTGTTTTTT
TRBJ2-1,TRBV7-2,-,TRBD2,CASSLAGLEVNEQFF,TGTGCCAGCAGCTTGGCGGGACTAGAGGTCAATGAGCAGTTCTTC
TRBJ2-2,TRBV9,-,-,CASSSLGGNTGELFF,TGTGCCAGCAGCTCCCTGGGAGGGAACACCGGGGAGCTGTTTTTT
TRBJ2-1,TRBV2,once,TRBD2,CASSAGTSRDKFF,TGTGCCAGCAGCGCGGGGACTAGCAGAGATAAGTTCTTC
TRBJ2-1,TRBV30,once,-,CAWSDTPHEQFF,TGTGCCTGGAGTGATACCCCCCATGAGCAGTTCTTC
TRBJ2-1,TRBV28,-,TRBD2,CASSLGTSGSPTYNEQFF,TGTGCCAGCAGTTTGGGGACTAGCGGGAGCCCAACCTACAATGAGCAGTTCTTC
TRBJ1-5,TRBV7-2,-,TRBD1,CASSLVQGARQPQHF,TGTGCCAGCAGCTTAGTACAGGGGGCCAGGCAGCCCCAGCATTTT
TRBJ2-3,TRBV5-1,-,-,CASSSLADTQYF,TGCGCCAGCAGCTCGCTAGCAGATACGCAGTATTTT
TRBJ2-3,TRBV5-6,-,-,CASSTLSTDTQYF,TGTGCCAGCAGCACCCTCAGCACAGATACGCAGTATTTT
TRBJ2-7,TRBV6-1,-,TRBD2,CASSEVASGIWAEQYF,TGTGCCAGCAGTGAAGTGGCTAGCGGGATTTGGGCCGAGCAGTACTTC
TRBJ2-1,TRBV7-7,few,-,CASSLGTSYNEQFF,TGTGCCAGCAGCTTAGGGACTTCCTACAATGAGCAGTTCTTC
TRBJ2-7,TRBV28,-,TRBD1,CASKPGGLYEQYF,TGTGCCAGCAAGCCAGGGGGCTTGTACGAGCAGTACTTC
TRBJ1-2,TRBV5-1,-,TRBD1,CASSFDRAYGYTF,TGCGCCAGCAGCTTCGACAGGGCCTATGGCTACACCTTC
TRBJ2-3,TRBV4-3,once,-,CASSQGDSTDTQYF,TGCGCCAGCAGCCAAGGCGACAGCACAGATACGCAGTATTTT
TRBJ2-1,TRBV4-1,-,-,CASSQESWVSYNEQFF,TGCGCCAGCAGCCAAGAGTCGTGGGTCTCCTACAATGAGCAGTTCTTC
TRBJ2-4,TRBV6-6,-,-,CASSSQLSGVGTIQYF,TGTGCCAGCAGTTCCCAGCTGTCGGGGGTTGGTACCATTCAGTACTTC
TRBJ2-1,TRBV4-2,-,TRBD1,CASSHNFRQGGNNEQFF,TGTGCCAGCAGCCACAATTTTCGACAGGGGGGTAACAATGAGCAGTTCTTC
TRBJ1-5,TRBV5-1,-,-,CASSPDTFDQPQHF,TGCGCCAGCAGCCCTGACACTTTTGATCAGCCCCAGCATTTT
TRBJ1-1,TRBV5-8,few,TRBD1,CASSLPTGGYTEAFF,TGTGCCAGCAGCCTCCCGACAGGGGGCTACACTGAAGCTTTCTTT
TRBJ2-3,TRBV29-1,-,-,CSVETPTDTQYF,TGCAGCGTTGAAACTCCCACAGATACGCAGTATTTT
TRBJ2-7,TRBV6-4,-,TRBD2,CASPFDLTSCNYEQYF,TGTGCCAGCCCTTTTGACCTGACTAGCTGTAACTACGAGCAGTACTTC
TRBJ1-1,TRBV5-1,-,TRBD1,CASSGTGVVNTEAFF,TGCGCCAGCAGCGGTACAGGGGTGGTCAACACTGAAGCTTTCTTT
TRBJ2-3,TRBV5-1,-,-,CASSLNRDLPDTQYF,TGCGCCAGCAGCTTGAACCGGGACTTACCAGATACGCAGTATTTT
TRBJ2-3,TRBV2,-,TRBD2,CASSSAGGADTQYF,TGTGCCAGCAGTTCGGCGGGAGGGGCAGATACGCAGTATTTT
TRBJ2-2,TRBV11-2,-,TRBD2,CASSLELAGTGELFF,TGTGCCAGCAGCTTAGAACTAGCGGGCACCGGGGAGCTGTTTTTT
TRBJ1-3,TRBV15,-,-,CATTVEPHSGNTIYF,TGTGCCACCACGGTAGAACCTCACTCTGGAAACACCATATATTTT
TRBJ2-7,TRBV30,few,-,CAWSVLREQYF,TGTGCCTGGAGTGTTCTACGCGAGCAGTACTTC